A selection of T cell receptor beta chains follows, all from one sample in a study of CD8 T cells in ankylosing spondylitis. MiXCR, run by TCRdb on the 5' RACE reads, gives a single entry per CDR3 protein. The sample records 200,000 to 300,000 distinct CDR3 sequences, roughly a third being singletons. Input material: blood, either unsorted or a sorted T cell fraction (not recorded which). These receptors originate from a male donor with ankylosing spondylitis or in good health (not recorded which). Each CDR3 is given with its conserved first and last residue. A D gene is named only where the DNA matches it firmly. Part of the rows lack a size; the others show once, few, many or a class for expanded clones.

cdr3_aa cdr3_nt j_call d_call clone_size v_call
CASSYSRAQSSDTQYF TGTGCCAGCAGTTACTCTAGGGCCCAAAGTTCAGATACGCAGTATTTT TRBJ2-3 NA NA TRBV6-5
CASSLIVGTSTDTQYF TGTGCCAGCAGCTTGATCGTGGGGACTAGCACAGATACGCAGTATTTT TRBJ2-3 NA few TRBV5-6
CSASNQGQTQYF TGCAGTGCTAGTAACCAGGGGCAGACCCAGTACTTC TRBJ2-5 NA few TRBV20-1
CASTHRSSGANVLTF TGTGCCAGCACCCATAGAAGCTCTGGGGCCAACGTCCTGACTTTC TRBJ2-6 NA NA TRBV6-1
CSARVDSTDTQYF TGCAGTGCTAGAGTTGACAGTACAGATACGCAGTATTTT TRBJ2-3 NA NA TRBV20-1
CASSQGFNLLVPYEQYF TGTGCCAGCAGCCAAGGTTTCAACTTACTTGTTCCCTACGAGCAGTACTTC TRBJ2-7 NA NA TRBV14
CSADTLAGDRNEQFF TGCAGTGCTGATACCCTAGCGGGGGATCGGAATGAGCAGTTCTTC TRBJ2-1 TRBD2 few TRBV20-1
CATRRLAGEETQYF TGTGCCACGCGCCGCCTGGCGGGGGAAGAGACCCAGTACTTC TRBJ2-5 TRBD2 NA TRBV2
CASSPETYNEQFF TGTGCCAGCAGTCCCGAGACCTACAATGAGCAGTTCTTC TRBJ2-1 NA NA TRBV25-1
CASSFPSGATYNEQFF TGTGCCAGCAGTTTTCCTAGCGGGGCCACCTACAATGAGCAGTTCTTC TRBJ2-1 TRBD2 few TRBV12-3/TRBV12-4
CASRDRGEGYTF TGCGCCAGCAGGGACAGAGGGGAGGGCTACACCTTC TRBJ1-2 NA NA TRBV10-2
CASSQVPTSTDTQYF TGCGCCAGCAGCCAGGTTCCCACTAGCACAGATACGCAGTATTTT TRBJ2-3 NA NA TRBV4-1
CASSPAASFQYF TGTGCCAGCAGCCCCGCGGCTAGCTTTCAGTATTTT TRBJ2-3 NA NA TRBV12-3/TRBV12-4
CSGGADATNEKLFF TGCAGTGGAGGGGCAGACGCAACTAATGAAAAACTGTTTTTT TRBJ1-4 NA NA TRBV20-1
CSVAGQAIGEQYF TGCAGCGTTGCGGGACAGGCCATAGGCGAGCAGTACTTC TRBJ2-7 TRBD1 NA TRBV29-1
CASSWSGQGGEQYF TGTGCCAGCAGTTGGTCGGGACAGGGAGGCGAGCAGTACTTC TRBJ2-7 TRBD1 few TRBV6-5
CASSLALAVEQYF TGTGCCAGCAGCTTAGCCCTAGCGGTCGAGCAGTACTTC TRBJ2-7 TRBD2 NA TRBV7-2
CSVFPQETQYF TGCAGTGTCTTCCCCCAAGAGACCCAGTACTTC TRBJ2-5 NA NA TRBV20-1
CSVLRGTSTDTQYF TGCAGCGTACTGCGGGGCACGAGCACAGATACGCAGTATTTT TRBJ2-3 NA few TRBV29-1
CASGEGGHYNEQFF TGTGCCAGCGGGGAGGGGGGCCATTACAATGAGCAGTTCTTC TRBJ2-1 NA NA TRBV6-1
CSVEDGNIQYF TGCAGCGTTGAAGACGGAAACATTCAGTACTTC TRBJ2-4 NA NA TRBV29-1
CASRSVVETQYF TGTGCCAGCAGATCGGTCGTGGAGACCCAGTACTTC TRBJ2-5 NA few TRBV12-3/TRBV12-4
CAWAGQGNTEAFF TGTGCCTGGGCGGGACAGGGGAACACTGAAGCTTTCTTT TRBJ1-1 TRBD1 NA TRBV30
CSASGLAGAAADTQYF TGCAGTGCTAGTGGACTGGCGGGGGCAGCTGCAGATACGCAGTATTTT TRBJ2-3 NA many TRBV20-1
CASSFSGYGAYSPLHF TGTGCCAGCAGTTTCTCCGGGTACGGGGCGTATTCACCCCTCCACTTT TRBJ1-6 NA NA TRBV12-3/TRBV12-4
CSVLTGDGQPQHF TGCAGCGTTCTGACAGGGGATGGTCAGCCCCAGCATTTT TRBJ1-5 TRBD1 few TRBV29-1
CSAREAPDTQYF TGCAGTGCTAGAGAGGCGCCAGATACGCAGTATTTT TRBJ2-3 NA few TRBV20-1
CASSLVAQDGNQPQHF TGCGCCAGCAGCTTGGTGGCACAGGACGGCAATCAGCCCCAGCATTTT TRBJ1-5 NA NA TRBV5-1
CATRKGDTQYF TGTGCCACCAGAAAGGGGGATACGCAGTATTTT TRBJ2-3 NA few TRBV10-3
CAIGEDGGSYNEQFF TGTGCCATCGGGGAGGACGGGGGTTCCTACAATGAGCAGTTCTTC TRBJ2-1 NA NA TRBV10-3
CCARGGLGLITDTQYF TGCTGTGCTAGAGGGGGGTTGGGACTTATCACAGATACGCAGTATTTT TRBJ2-3 NA NA TRBV20-1
CASSLGRAGDFNTGELFF TGTGCCAGCAGCTTAGGCCGCGCAGGGGATTTCAACACCGGGGAGCTGTTTTTT TRBJ2-2 NA few TRBV11-2
CASSYEGTGELFF TGTGCCAGCAGTTACGAAGGTACCGGGGAGCTGTTTTTT TRBJ2-2 NA few TRBV6-5
CSARGLYSYNEQFF TGCAGTGCTAGAGGACTATACTCCTACAATGAGCAGTTCTTC TRBJ2-1 NA NA TRBV20-1
CASTGAGEQYF TGTGCCAGCACTGGGGCCGGTGAGCAGTACTTC TRBJ2-7 NA NA TRBV6-1
CASSSRGGVKNIQYF TGTGCCAGCAGTTCGCGGGGGGGAGTCAAAAACATTCAGTACTTC TRBJ2-4 TRBD2 NA TRBV12-3/TRBV12-4
CASSPDRNYEQYF TGCGCCAGCAGCCCGGACAGGAACTACGAGCAGTACTTC TRBJ2-7 TRBD1 NA TRBV5-1
CSARLQGRQFF TGCAGTGCTAGGCTTCAGGGTCGGCAGTTCTTC TRBJ2-1 NA NA TRBV20-1
CSAPDWGGGYTF TGCAGCGCACCAGACTGGGGCGGAGGCTACACCTTC TRBJ1-2 NA many TRBV29-1
CASSQPGQGETQYF TGTGCCAGCAGCCAACCCGGACAGGGAGAGACCCAGTACTTC TRBJ2-5 TRBD1 NA TRBV3-1
CSARLKGGGGYTF TGCAGTGCGCGGCTGAAGGGGGGAGGCGGCTACACCTTC TRBJ1-2 NA NA TRBV20-1